This T cell receptor (beta chain) was captured by sequencing in a study of T-cell memory formation after mild COVID-19. The ends lost 0 bases at V and 2 bases at J; junction bases unmatched: 3. From germline, CDR1 is SGHRS and CDR2 YFSETQ. The CDR3 has 15 amino acids. The table lists this clonotype with a few counts. From the 5' RACE reads, TCRdb called clonotypes with MiXCR, one entry per CDR3 protein. Counted here are around 200,000 distinct CDR3 sequences, around 16% occurring once; the ten biggest clones make up about 1.9%. The chain uses TRBV5-1 and TRBJ2-5; TRBD1 matches 8 bases. This clonotype was obtained from an adult woman who had mild COVID-19 (a few samples of this study predate the infection). Cell type and time point are not known. The sample comprised PBMCs or a T cell subset sorted from them (not recorded which). The CDR3 region is CASSLGNRGQETQYF. The DNA of the CDR3 is TGCGCCAGCAGCTTGGGGAACAGGGGGCAAGAGACCCAGTACTTC.